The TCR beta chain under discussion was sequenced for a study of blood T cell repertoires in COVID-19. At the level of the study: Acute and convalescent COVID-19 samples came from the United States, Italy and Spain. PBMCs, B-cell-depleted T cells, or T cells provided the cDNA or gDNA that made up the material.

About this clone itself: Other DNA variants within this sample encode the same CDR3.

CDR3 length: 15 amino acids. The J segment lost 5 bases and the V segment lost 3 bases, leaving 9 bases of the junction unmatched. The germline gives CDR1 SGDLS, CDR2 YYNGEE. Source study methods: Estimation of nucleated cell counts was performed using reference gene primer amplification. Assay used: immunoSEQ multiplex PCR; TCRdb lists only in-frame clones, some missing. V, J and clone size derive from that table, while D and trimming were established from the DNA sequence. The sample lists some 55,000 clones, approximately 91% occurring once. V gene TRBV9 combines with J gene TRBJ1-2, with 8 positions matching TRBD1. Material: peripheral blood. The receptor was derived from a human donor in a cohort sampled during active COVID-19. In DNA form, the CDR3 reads TGTGCCAGCAGCGACTTCGGGCAGGGGGCGTATGGCTACACCTTC. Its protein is CASSDFGQGAYGYTF. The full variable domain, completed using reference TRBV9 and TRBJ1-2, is DSGVTQTPKHLITATGQRVTLRCSPRSGDLSVYWYQQSLDQGLQFLIQYYNGEERAKGNILERFSAQQFPDLHSELNLSSLELGDSALYFCASSDFGQGAYGYTFGSGTRLTVV.